This is a list of T cell receptor beta chains from one sample in a study of cytomegalovirus exposure and HLA in healthy donors. Profiling relied on immunoSEQ multiplex PCR, and the TCRdb table lists in-frame clones only, not all of them. Of approximately 110,000 clones in the sample, around 68% were seen once. Material: PBMCs. The receptors originated from a woman aged 40 to 50 in good health and CMV-seropositive. Both conserved end residues are part of each CDR3.

j_call v_call cdr3_aa
TRBJ1-5 TRBV7-9 CASSLGDTGNQPQHF
TRBJ2-3 TRBV7-3 CASSLLPGLGTDTQYF
TRBJ1-4 TRBV5-8 CASSLLPGSTNEKLFF
TRBJ2-7 TRBV1 CTSIREASYEQYF
TRBJ2-1 TRBV6-4 CASRLTSGNNEQFF
TRBJ2-3 TRBV7-9 CASSFRTSGITDTQYF
TRBJ1-5 TRBV30 CAWSDAGEQPQHF
TRBJ2-3 TRBV14 CASSQATSGSSDTQYF
TRBJ2-4 TRBV4-1 CASSQVGEGDIQYF
TRBJ1-2 TRBV18 CASSRDRELANYGYTF
TRBJ1-3 TRBV5-1 CASSFSTPGSSGNTIYF
TRBJ2-4 TRBV7-9 CASSLGAGKNIQYF
TRBJ2-2 TRBV25-1 CASKMAGPNTGELFF
TRBJ2-2 TRBV9 CASSVTGGAGELFF
TRBJ1-2 TRBV7-8 CASSLDSLYGYTF
TRBJ1-1 TRBV7-2 CASRYDRRNTEAFF
TRBJ2-1 TRBV7-9 CASSLVAGAYNEQFF
TRBJ2-6 TRBV4-3 CASSQEIGSGANVLTF
TRBJ2-2 TRBV5-1 CASSAMGSTGELFF
TRBJ2-1 TRBV27 CASSSKRNEQFF
TRBJ2-3 TRBV10-1 CASISPRDIGTDTQYF
TRBJ1-2 TRBV7-2 CASSTSRDRVYGYTF
TRBJ1-3 TRBV7-3 CASSLNAKSSGNTIYF
TRBJ1-1 TRBV7-9 CASSVHRDLNTEAFF
TRBJ2-5 TRBV7-2 CASSVSGAGETQYF
TRBJ2-7 TRBV11-2 CASSLGTGRTEQYF
TRBJ1-3 TRBV18 CASSPRLGGISSGNTIYF
TRBJ2-1 TRBV27 CASSPSLNEQFF